These T cell receptor beta chains were read from a single sample in a study of shared clonotypes between healthy human individuals. Some clones are missing from TCRdb's copy, which holds only in-frame ones; the method was immunoSEQ multiplex PCR. The data contain roughly 1,100,000 clones, roughly 75% of them singletons. The sample was memory CD4+ T cells sorted from blood. Receptors originate from a man between 18 and 29 years old in good health. The CDR3 runs from the conserved cysteine through the conserved F or W. The order of the fields is clone size, D gene, V gene, CDR3 protein. The D gene is left open where the match is weak. Not all rows give a size; the values are once, few, many and, for expanded clones, a class.

NA | NA | TRBV5-1 | CASSLVGGSNTGELFF
NA | TRBD2 | TRBV11-2 | CASSLDRTSDEQYF
NA | TRBD2 | TRBV10-2 | CASSEPVGLAGSSYEQYF
NA | NA | TRBV11-2 | CASSLGGGAYEQYF
NA | NA | TRBV5-4 | CASSSGGFYDNEQFF
few | NA | TRBV5-1 | CASSLGHRGGFDEQFF
NA | NA | TRBV18 | CASSPGTATSGNTIYF
NA | NA | TRBV5-1 | CASRAENNSPLHF
once | TRBD1 | TRBV7-2 | CASKTGTGAAGELFF
NA | NA | TRBV30 | CAWSRGFTDTQYF
once | TRBD2 | TRBV5-1 | CASRMGGTQETQYF
NA | TRBD1 | TRBV19 | CASSMFGTGNTGELFF
NA | NA | TRBV2 | CASSEWSVGF
NA | NA | TRBV27 | CASSLSFSYEQYF
NA | NA | TRBV9 | CASSVAHPATTDNYGYTF
NA | TRBD1 | TRBV2 | CASSLAVTGVTGELFF
few | NA | TRBV2 | CASSDSSGSYNSPLHF
NA | TRBD2 | TRBV6-5 | CASRDLAGVFF
NA | TRBD1 | TRBV30 | CAWNRFRDSDYTF
NA | NA | TRBV30 | CAGGPRADTQYF
few | TRBD2 | TRBV2 | CASNAGGLAGPSSYNEQFF
once | NA | TRBV18 | CASSPTSVVAKNEQFF
few | NA | TRBV7-9 | CASSLAIGVQETQYF
NA | NA | TRBV9 | CASSVGSSNTGELFF
NA | NA | TRBV11-2 | CASTSGPFSGANVLTF
NA | TRBD2 | TRBV15 | CATSRPGGGGLYNEQFF